Below, one T cell receptor (beta chain) is given with its context. Trimming left V 7 bases short and J 0 bases short, with 10 bases between. This CDR3 has 14 amino acids. Germline CDR1 reads MNHEY; CDR2 reads SVGAGI. This sample is part of a study of blood T cell repertoires in COVID-19. Study information: From T cells, B-cell-depleted T cells, or PBMCs came the material, which was cDNA or gDNA.

Authors' processing steps: Using reference gene primer amplification, nucleated cell counts were estimated. The protocol was immunoSEQ multiplex PCR, while the TCRdb copy is restricted to in-frame clones and leaves out a portion. The DNA was the basis for D and trimming; V, J and clone size are from that table. In the table there are approximately 97,000 clones, 87% of which are singletons. The V and J genes are TRBV6-5 and TRBJ1-3; tentatively, D is TRBD1 (5 bases). The clonotype was recovered from a man over 45 with active COVID-19. The sample taken for sequencing was peripheral blood. The CDR3 DNA reads as TGTGCCAGCACCAGGGCCTTCTCTGGAAACACCATATATTTT. Amino acids: CASTRAFSGNTIYF.